This T cell receptor beta chain was sequenced during a study of radiation and T cells in renal cell carcinoma. Time point noted: baseline pretreatment blood. Treatment: 15 Gy SBRT to primary tumor, nephrectomy 4 weeks later. Some clones are missing from TCRdb's copy, which holds only in-frame ones; the method was immunoSEQ multiplex PCR. In the table there are 130,000 to 150,000 clones, approximately 90% of which are singletons. The V gene's germline CDR1 is SGHDT and CDR2 YYEEEE. With V trimmed by 4 bases and J by 4 bases, 13 bases remained unmatched. The CDR3 contains 17 residues. The chain recombines TRBV5-6 with TRBJ2-7; TRBD2 matches at 11 bases. The sample was blood, taken from a patient whose treatment included radiotherapy and nephrectomy. This TCR derives from a woman aged 70 to 79 with renal cell carcinoma. The CDR3 sequence: CASSPPFLAGGGYEQYF. CDR3 DNA sequence: TGTGCCAGCAGCCCCCCCTTTCTAGCGGGGGGTGGTTACGAGCAGTACTTC.